The rows below give T cell receptor beta chains drawn from one sample of a study of technical replicates of blood from several donors. Libraries were prepared by immunoSEQ multiplex PCR; TCRdb keeps only in-frame clonotypes and omits some of them. The sample has about 100,000 clones; roughly 94% are singletons. Sequences were obtained from T cells isolated from PBMCs. The receptors stem from a human donor in good health. CDR3s include the opening cysteine and the closing phenylalanine or tryptophan. The D gene is left open where the match is weak. Clone size, where shown, is once, few, many, or a class for clones that have expanded.

D,V,J,size,DNA,CDR3
.,TRBV30,TRBJ2-5,once,TGTGCCTGGACCACCAAAGGGGCAGGGGCGCAAGAGACCCAGTACTTC,CAWTTKGAGAQETQYF
TRBD1,TRBV5-4,TRBJ1-4,few,TGTGCCAGCAGCCCGGGCGGACAGGGGGCGGGAAAACTGTTTTTT,CASSPGGQGAGKLFF
TRBD1,TRBV5-5,TRBJ2-7,.,TGTGCCAGCAGCAGGGGACAGGGGGCTGGGTACTACGAGCAGTACTTC,CASSRGQGAGYYEQYF
.,TRBV6-5,TRBJ2-7,.,TGTGCCAGCAGTTACTCGCGGCGAGCGACCTACGAGCAGTACTTC,CASSYSRRATYEQYF
TRBD2,TRBV5-4,TRBJ2-7,.,TGTGCCAGCAGCCTAGGACTAGCGGGGGGTTACGAGCAGTACTTC,CASSLGLAGGYEQYF
.,TRBV27,TRBJ1-1,.,TGTGCCAGCAGTTTAGGGGGGGCGGGGACTGAAGCTTTCTTT,CASSLGGAGTEAFF
TRBD2,TRBV14,TRBJ2-5,.,TGTGCCAGCAGCCCTAGACTAGCGAAACAAGAGACCCAGTACTTC,CASSPRLAKQETQYF
TRBD2,TRBV12-5,TRBJ2-1,.,TGTGCTAGTGGTTTGGAAAAAGATAAGACTAGCGGGAGTTCACCCTACAATGAGCAGTTCTTC,CASGLEKDKTSGSSPYNEQFF
TRBD2,TRBV5-1,TRBJ2-1,.,TGCGCCAGCAGCTTGATATCAAGCGGGAGTAGGACCTACAATGAGCAGTTCTTC,CASSLISSGSRTYNEQFF
TRBD1,TRBV7-9,TRBJ1-6,.,TGTGCCAGCAGCAGGACAGGGACCTATAATTCACCCCTCCACTTT,CASSRTGTYNSPLHF
.,TRBV5-5,TRBJ2-1,.,TGTGCCAGCAGCTTGGGGAGCTCCTACAATGAGCAGTTCTTC,CASSLGSSYNEQFF
TRBD1,TRBV7-9,TRBJ2-7,.,TGTGCCAGCAGCCCATGGACAGGGGGCGTTTACGAGCAGTACTTC,CASSPWTGGVYEQYF
TRBD2,TRBV29-1,TRBJ2-1,.,TGCAGCGTTCCCCTATCGGTCGGGACTACTTTCTATGAGCAGTTCTTC,CSVPLSVGTTFYEQFF
.,TRBV2,TRBJ2-1,.,TGTGCCAGCATAGAAGATGAGCAGTTCTTC,CASIEDEQFF
.,TRBV2,TRBJ2-1,.,TGTGCCAGCTGGACGGGGTACTCCTACAATGAGCAGTTCTTC,CASWTGYSYNEQFF
TRBD1,TRBV7-3,TRBJ1-2,.,TGTGCCAGCAGCTTAGCAGGGGGCGGCGGCTACACCTTC,CASSLAGGGGYTF
.,TRBV28,TRBJ1-2,once,TGTGCCAGCAGTCACGCGACAGTTGGCTACACCTTC,CASSHATVGYTF
.,TRBV27,TRBJ1-5,.,TGTGCCAGCAGTTTTTCCGGTGAGTTCAATCAGCCCCAGCATTTT,CASSFSGEFNQPQHF
TRBD1,TRBV18,TRBJ2-7,.,TGTGCCAGCTCACCAGGGGACAGCTACGAGCAGTACTTC,CASSPGDSYEQYF
TRBD2,TRBV6-1,TRBJ2-1,once,TGTGCCACACTCGGCGGGGGGGCCGGTAATGAGCAGTTCTTC,CATLGGGAGNEQFF
.,TRBV2,TRBJ2-5,.,TGTGCCAGCAGTGATAGCTGGGGCGAGTACCAAGAGACCCAGTACTTC,CASSDSWGEYQETQYF
TRBD2,TRBV6-5,TRBJ2-1,.,TGTGCCAGCAGTCGGACTAGCGGGAGTAATGAGCAGTTCTTC,CASSRTSGSNEQFF
.,TRBV27,TRBJ2-6,once,TGTGCCAGCACCTCATACGGGAGTCCTGGGGCCAACGTCCTGACTTTC,CASTSYGSPGANVLTF
.,TRBV7-9,TRBJ2-1,once,TGTGCCAGCAGCTTAACGGGAAATGAGCAGTTCTTC,CASSLTGNEQFF
.,TRBV7-8,TRBJ1-3,.,TGTGCCAGCAGCTTGGGGGGGCACTCTGGAAACACCATATATTTT,CASSLGGHSGNTIYF
TRBD1,TRBV4-1,TRBJ1-1,.,TGCGCCAGCACTCGACAGGGCCTGGGAACTGAAGCTTTCTTT,CASTRQGLGTEAFF
.,TRBV4-1,TRBJ2-1,.,TGCGCCAGCAGCCAAGTCGACCTGGGACTGGTGTACAATGAGCAGTTCTTC,CASSQVDLGLVYNEQFF
.,TRBV15,TRBJ1-3,.,TGTGCCACCAGCAGAGATAGTAGGGGATTCGCTGGAAACACCATATATTTT,CATSRDSRGFAGNTIYF
TRBD2,TRBV6-1,TRBJ2-3,.,TGTGCCAGCAGTGCTAGCGGGGTTGATACGCAGTATTTT,CASSASGVDTQYF
.,TRBV15,TRBJ2-7,.,TGTGCCACCAGCAGAGGTCCCAGTGCCTACGAGCAGTACTTC,CATSRGPSAYEQYF
TRBD1,TRBV5-4,TRBJ1-2,.,TGTGCCAGCAGTCCGGGACAGGGAAAATACTATGGCTACACCTTC,CASSPGQGKYYGYTF
.,TRBV27,TRBJ1-1,.,TGTGCCAGCAGTGACACAGGCATGAACACTGAAGCTTTCTTT,CASSDTGMNTEAFF